This TCR beta chain was recovered during a study of T cell changes during pregnancy in multiple sclerosis. TCRdb's table, derived via immunoSEQ multiplex PCR, lists solely in-frame clones and lacks some. The sample includes tens of thousands of clones, about 90% of them seen just once. CDR1 SGHTA and CDR2 FQGTGA come from the germline V gene. The CDR3 runs 13 residues. V lost 3 bases, J lost 6 bases, and 3 bases stayed unmatched. The starting material was peripheral blood, obtained in the second trimester of pregnancy. This sequence was found in a female donor in good health, enrolled as a control in a pregnancy study. V is TRBV7-3 and J is TRBJ1-2; 8 positions match TRBD1. For the CDR3, the DNA is TGTGCCAGCAGCTTCGGGACAGGCGATGGCTACACCTTC. As protein: CASSFGTGDGYTF.